This T cell receptor (beta chain) was profiled in a study of shared clonotypes between healthy human individuals. Across the whole study: The plates for each donor numbered three CD4 naive, three CD4 memory, two CD8 naive and one CD8 memory. Study outcomes and limitations: Sharing across four donors was highest in naive CD4 (approximately 5%) and lowest in memory CD8 (around 0.4%).

Once extracted for a subset, genomic DNA was divided evenly among several immunoSEQ plates. Some clones are missing from TCRdb's copy, which holds only in-frame ones; the method was immunoSEQ multiplex PCR. The data show roughly 1 million clones, approximately 72% seen once. The V gene's germline CDR1 is SGHTA and CDR2 FQGNSA. The length of the CDR3 is 14 residues. V shed 6 bases, J shed 5 bases, and the junction held 8 bases outside the gene matches. This clone was picked up one time. Its antigen is unknown. The gene calls are TRBV7-2 and TRBJ2-3; TRBD1 matches 7 bases. This receptor was identified in a man between 18 and 35 years old in good health. Sequenced sample: memory CD4+ T cells sorted from blood. Subset noted: CD45RA-negative fraction. The CDR3 DNA follows: TGTGCCAGCAGGTCAGGGGGTAGCGTAGATACGCAGTATTTT. This encodes CASRSGGSVDTQYF.